These T cell receptor beta chains were read from a single sample in a study of shared clonotypes between healthy human individuals. TCRdb's copy holds only in-frame clones and misses some; the assay was immunoSEQ multiplex PCR. The sample carries 2 million to 3 million clones, over 85% recorded once. The sample was naive CD4+ T cells sorted from blood. These receptors all stem from a man between 18 and 29 years old in good health. CDR3s include the opening cysteine and the closing phenylalanine or tryptophan. A D gene is named only where the DNA matches it firmly. Some rows have no size entry. The others give once, few or many, or a class for an expanded clone.

V gene,D gene,J gene,clone size,CDR3 DNA,CDR3 protein
TRBV6-6,.,TRBJ2-7,.,TGTGCCAGCAGTTACGTGGAAGCTGCCGAGCAGTACTTC,CASSYVEAAEQYF
TRBV15,TRBD2,TRBJ2-3,.,TGTGCCACCAGCAGAGTGGCTAGCGGGACGGGCACAGATACGCAGTATTTT,CATSRVASGTGTDTQYF
TRBV2,TRBD1,TRBJ1-6,.,TGTGCCAGCCTGGGACAGGGAGGTTCACCCCTCCACTTT,CASLGQGGSPLHF
TRBV10-3,TRBD1,TRBJ1-2,.,TGTGCCATCAGTGAGTCCTCCGGGACAGGGGGCCGAGATAACTATGGCTACACCTTC,CAISESSGTGGRDNYGYTF
TRBV7-2,TRBD2,TRBJ2-5,.,TGTGCCAGCAGCCGGGGGGGGGCCCAAGAGACCCAGTACTTC,CASSRGGAQETQYF
TRBV21-1,.,TRBJ2-7,.,TGTGCCAGCAGCAAAGGAAAGACCCGGGACCCATTTTCTCGCGAGCAGTACTTC,CASSKGKTRDPFSREQYF
TRBV5-1,.,TRBJ2-3,.,TGCGCCAGCAGCTTGGAAGGGTCCACAGATACGCAGTATTTT,CASSLEGSTDTQYF
TRBV6-5,.,TRBJ1-1,.,TGTGCCAGCAGTCAGGGTGTTATGAACACTGAAGCTTTCTTT,CASSQGVMNTEAFF
TRBV30,.,TRBJ2-3,once,TGTGCCTCCTCCCCGGACACAAGCACAGATACGCAGTATTTT,CASSPDTSTDTQYF
TRBV6-5,.,TRBJ1-2,.,TGTGCCAGCAGTTCCGGGACGACGTCCTATGGCTACACCTTC,CASSSGTTSYGYTF
TRBV5-4,TRBD1,TRBJ1-6,.,TGTGCCAGCAGCTTGAAGGTTAGGGGACAGGGGTACTCACCCCTCCACTTT,CASSLKVRGQGYSPLHF
TRBV5-1,.,TRBJ2-2,.,TGCGCCAGCAGCTTGGTTGGAATTAGTGCCGGGGAGCTGTTTTTT,CASSLVGISAGELFF
TRBV5-4,TRBD2,TRBJ2-1,.,TGTGCCAGCAGCCCCTTCAGCGGGGACTACAATGAGCAGTTCTTC,CASSPFSGDYNEQFF
TRBV10-1,.,TRBJ1-1,.,TGCGCCAGCAGTGACGGGTCAATGAACACTGAAGCTTTCTTT,CASSDGSMNTEAFF
TRBV10-2,.,TRBJ2-7,.,TGCGCCAGCAGTGAGGGCCGACAGAGTGGTTCCTACGAGCAGTACTTC,CASSEGRQSGSYEQYF
TRBV27,TRBD2,TRBJ2-7,.,TGTGCCAGCAGTTTATCGGGGACTAGCGGGAGTAGCGAGCAGTACTTC,CASSLSGTSGSSEQYF
TRBV7-8,TRBD1,TRBJ2-6,.,TGTGCCAGCGATCTGCGGACAGGGTTTTACCCTTCCGGGGCCAACGTCCTGACTTTC,CASDLRTGFYPSGANVLTF